The 2 T cell receptor beta chains listed next were all sequenced from one sample in a study of cytomegalovirus exposure and HLA in healthy donors. The PCR employed 60 Vbeta primers together with 13 Jbeta primers. This table comes from immunoSEQ multiplex PCR, and its TCRdb copy is limited to in-frame clones, with some not included. The table records about 150,000 clones, roughly 85% of them present only once. The sequenced sample consisted of PBMCs. These receptors all stem from a woman aged 18 to 35 in good health and CMV-seronegative.

V is TRBV5-1 and J is TRBJ1-5, with 7 bases that match TRBD1. The ends lost 0 bases at V and 7 bases at J; junction bases unmatched: 1. Germline loops: CDR1 SGHRS, CDR2 YFSETQ. This CDR3 contains 13 residues. CDR3 bases: TGCGCCAGCAGCTTGGAGGGGGCCCAGCCCCAGCATTTT. Amino acids: CASSLEGAQPQHF.

The V and J genes are TRBV7-9 and TRBJ2-5, with a tentative D call TRBD2 (5 bases). The CDR3 is 13 residues long. V was clipped by 7 bases and J by 2 bases, with 11 bases between them. CDR1 SEHNR and CDR2 FQNEAQ come from the germline V gene (reference sequence). The CDR3 nucleotides are TGTGCCAGCATTATGCCGGGGCAAGAGACCCAGTACTTC. Translating gives CASIMPGQETQYF.